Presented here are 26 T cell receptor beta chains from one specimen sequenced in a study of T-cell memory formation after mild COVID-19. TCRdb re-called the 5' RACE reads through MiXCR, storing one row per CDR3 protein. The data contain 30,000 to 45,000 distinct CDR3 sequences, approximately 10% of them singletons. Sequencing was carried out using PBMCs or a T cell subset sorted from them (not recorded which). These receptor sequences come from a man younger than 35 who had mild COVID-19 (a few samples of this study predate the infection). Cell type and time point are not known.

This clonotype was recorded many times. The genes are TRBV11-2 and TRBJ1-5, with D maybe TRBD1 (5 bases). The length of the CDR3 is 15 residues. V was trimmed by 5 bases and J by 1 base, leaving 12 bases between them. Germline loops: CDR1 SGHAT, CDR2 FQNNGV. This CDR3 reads CASSRGSESNQPQHF. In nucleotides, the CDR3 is TGTGCCAGCAGCCGGGGGTCAGAGAGCAATCAGCCCCAGCATTTT.

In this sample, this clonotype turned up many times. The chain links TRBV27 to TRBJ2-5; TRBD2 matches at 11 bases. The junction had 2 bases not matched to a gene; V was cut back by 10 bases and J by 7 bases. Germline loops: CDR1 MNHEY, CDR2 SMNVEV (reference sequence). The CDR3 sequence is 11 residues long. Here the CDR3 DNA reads TGTGCCACCACTAGCGGGGGGACCCAGTACTTC. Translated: CATTSGGTQYF.

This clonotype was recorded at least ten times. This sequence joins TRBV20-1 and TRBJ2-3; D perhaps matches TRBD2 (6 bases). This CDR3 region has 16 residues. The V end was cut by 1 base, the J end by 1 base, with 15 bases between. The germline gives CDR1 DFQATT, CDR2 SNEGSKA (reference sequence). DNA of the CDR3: TGCAGTGCTAGAGGTCGAGCGGGCATTCGCACAGATACGCAGTATTTT. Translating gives CSARGRAGIRTDTQYF.

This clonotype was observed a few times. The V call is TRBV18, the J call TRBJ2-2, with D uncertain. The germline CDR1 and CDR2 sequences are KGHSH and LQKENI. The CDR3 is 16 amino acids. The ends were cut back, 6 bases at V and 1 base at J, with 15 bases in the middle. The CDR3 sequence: CASSHGTVGNTGELFF. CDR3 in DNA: TGTGCCAGCTCCCACGGCACAGTGGGGAACACCGGGGAGCTGTTTTTT.

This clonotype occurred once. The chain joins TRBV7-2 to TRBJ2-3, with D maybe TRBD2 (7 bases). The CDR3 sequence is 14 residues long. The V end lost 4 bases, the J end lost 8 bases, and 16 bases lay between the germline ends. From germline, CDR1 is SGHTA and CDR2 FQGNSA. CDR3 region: CASSSAGGLATQYF. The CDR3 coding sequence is TGTGCCAGCAGCTCCGCCGGGGGGCTTGCTACGCAGTATTTT.

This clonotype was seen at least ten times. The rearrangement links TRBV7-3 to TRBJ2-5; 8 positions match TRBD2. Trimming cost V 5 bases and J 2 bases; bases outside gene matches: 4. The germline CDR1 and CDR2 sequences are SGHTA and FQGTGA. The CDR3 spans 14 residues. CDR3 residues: CASSPGGDQETQYF. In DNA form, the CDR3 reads TGTGCCAGCAGCCCCGGGGGGGATCAAGAGACCCAGTACTTC.

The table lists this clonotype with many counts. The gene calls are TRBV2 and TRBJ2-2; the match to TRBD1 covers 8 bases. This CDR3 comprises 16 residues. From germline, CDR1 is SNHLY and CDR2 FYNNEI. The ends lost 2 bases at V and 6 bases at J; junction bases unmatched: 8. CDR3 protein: CASSERQGALAGELFF. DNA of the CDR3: TGTGCCAGCAGTGAAAGGCAGGGGGCCTTGGCCGGGGAGCTGTTTTTT.

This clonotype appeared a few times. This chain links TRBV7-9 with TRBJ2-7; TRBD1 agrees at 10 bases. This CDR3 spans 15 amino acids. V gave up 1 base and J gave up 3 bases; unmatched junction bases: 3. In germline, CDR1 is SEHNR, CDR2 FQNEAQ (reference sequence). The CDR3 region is CASSLGDRGYYEQYF. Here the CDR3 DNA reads TGTGCCAGCAGCTTAGGGGACAGGGGATACTACGAGCAGTACTTC.

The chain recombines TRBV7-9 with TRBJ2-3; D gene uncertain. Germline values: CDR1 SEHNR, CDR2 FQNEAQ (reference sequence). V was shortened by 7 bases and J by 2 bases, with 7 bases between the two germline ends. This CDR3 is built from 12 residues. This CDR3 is CASIALTDTQYF. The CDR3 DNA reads TGTGCCAGCATCGCTCTCACAGATACGCAGTATTTT.

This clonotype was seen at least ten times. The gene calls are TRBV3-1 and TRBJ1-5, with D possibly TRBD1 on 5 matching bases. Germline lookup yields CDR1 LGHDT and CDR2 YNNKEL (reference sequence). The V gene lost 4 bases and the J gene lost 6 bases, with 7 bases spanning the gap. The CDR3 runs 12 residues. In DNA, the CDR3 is TGTGCCAGCAGCCTTCAGGGTCAGCCCCAGCATTTT. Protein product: CASSLQGQPQHF.

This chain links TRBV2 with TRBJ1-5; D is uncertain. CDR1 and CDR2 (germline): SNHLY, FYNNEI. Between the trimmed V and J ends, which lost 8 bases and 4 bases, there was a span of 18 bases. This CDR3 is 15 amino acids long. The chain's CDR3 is CASGRTTVTNQPQHF. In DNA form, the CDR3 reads TGTGCCAGCGGCCGAACAACCGTCACGAATCAGCCCCAGCATTTT.

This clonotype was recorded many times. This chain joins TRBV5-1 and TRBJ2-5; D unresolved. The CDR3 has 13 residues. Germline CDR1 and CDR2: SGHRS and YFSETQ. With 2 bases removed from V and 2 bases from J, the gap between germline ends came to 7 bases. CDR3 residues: CASSLGQQETQYF. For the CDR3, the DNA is TGCGCCAGCAGCTTAGGCCAACAAGAGACCCAGTACTTC.

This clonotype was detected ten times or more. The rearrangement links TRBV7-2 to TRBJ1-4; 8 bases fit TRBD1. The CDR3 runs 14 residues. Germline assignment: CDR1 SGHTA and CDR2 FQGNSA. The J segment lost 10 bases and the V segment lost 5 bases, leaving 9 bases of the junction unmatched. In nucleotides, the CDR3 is TGTGCCAGCAGCCGGACAGGGATTTCCCCAAAACTGTTTTTT. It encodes CASSRTGISPKLFF.

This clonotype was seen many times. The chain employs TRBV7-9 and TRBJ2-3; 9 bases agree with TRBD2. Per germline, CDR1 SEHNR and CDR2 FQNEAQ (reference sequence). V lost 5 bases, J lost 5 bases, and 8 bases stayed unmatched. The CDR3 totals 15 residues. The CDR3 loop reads CASSALAGRRDTQYF. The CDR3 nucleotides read TGTGCCAGCAGCGCGCTAGCGGGGAGGAGAGATACGCAGTATTTT. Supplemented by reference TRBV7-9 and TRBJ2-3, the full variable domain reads DTGVSQNPRHKITKRGQNVTFRCDPISEHNRLYWYRQTLGQGPEFLTYFQNEAQLEKSRLLSDRFSAERPKGSFSTLEIQRTEQGDSAMYLCASSALAGRRDTQYFGPGTRLTVL.

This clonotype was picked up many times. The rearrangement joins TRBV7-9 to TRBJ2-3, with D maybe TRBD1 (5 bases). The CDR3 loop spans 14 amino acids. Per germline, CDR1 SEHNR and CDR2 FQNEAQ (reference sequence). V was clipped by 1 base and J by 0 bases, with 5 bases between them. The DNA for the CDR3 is TGTGCCAGCAGCTTAGAGGGGAGCACAGATACGCAGTATTTT. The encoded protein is CASSLEGSTDTQYF.

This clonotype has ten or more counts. The CDR3 bases are TGCAGTGCTAGAGTCCCACCGGACTCCGGCTATGGCTACACCTTC. Its protein product is CSARVPPDSGYGYTF. The chain joins TRBV20-1 to TRBJ1-2, with D unresolved. The V gene's germline CDR1 is DFQATT and CDR2 SNEGSKA (reference sequence). This CDR3 region has 15 residues. V was clipped by 1 base and J by 4 bases, with 16 bases between them.

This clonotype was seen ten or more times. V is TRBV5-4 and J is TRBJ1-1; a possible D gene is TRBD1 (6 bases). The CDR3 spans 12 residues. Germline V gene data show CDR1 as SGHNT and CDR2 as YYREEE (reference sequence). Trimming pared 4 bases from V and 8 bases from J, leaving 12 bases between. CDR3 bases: TGTGCCAGCAGCCACCGGACAGCAGAAGCTTTCTTT. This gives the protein CASSHRTAEAFF.

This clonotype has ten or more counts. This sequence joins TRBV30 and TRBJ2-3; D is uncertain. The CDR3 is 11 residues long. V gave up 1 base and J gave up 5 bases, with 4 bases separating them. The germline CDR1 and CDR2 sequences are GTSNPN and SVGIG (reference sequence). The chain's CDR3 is CAWSDRDTQYF. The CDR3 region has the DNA TGTGCCTGGAGTGATAGAGATACGCAGTATTTT.

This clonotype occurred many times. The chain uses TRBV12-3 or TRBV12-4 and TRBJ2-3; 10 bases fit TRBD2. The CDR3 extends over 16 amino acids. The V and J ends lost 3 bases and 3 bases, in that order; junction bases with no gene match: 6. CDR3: CASSFKSGGDTDTQYF. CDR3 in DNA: TGTGCCAGCAGTTTCAAGAGCGGGGGGGATACAGATACGCAGTATTTT.

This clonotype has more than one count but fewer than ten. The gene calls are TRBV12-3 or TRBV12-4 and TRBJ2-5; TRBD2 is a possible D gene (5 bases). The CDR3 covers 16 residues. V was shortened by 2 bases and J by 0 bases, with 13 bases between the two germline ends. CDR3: CASSLWSGEYQETQYF. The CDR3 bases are TGTGCCAGCAGTTTATGGTCCGGGGAGTACCAAGAGACCCAGTACTTC.

The CDR3 nucleotides are TGTGCCAGCAGCTTAGGTCCCCTAGATGGCTACACCTTC. Translation gives CASSLGPLDGYTF. This sequence joins TRBV7-2 and TRBJ1-2, with D uncertain. The germline V and J ends were trimmed by 1 base and 6 bases, with 9 bases remaining between them. The CDR3 covers 13 residues. Germline lookup yields CDR1 SGHTA and CDR2 FQGNSA.

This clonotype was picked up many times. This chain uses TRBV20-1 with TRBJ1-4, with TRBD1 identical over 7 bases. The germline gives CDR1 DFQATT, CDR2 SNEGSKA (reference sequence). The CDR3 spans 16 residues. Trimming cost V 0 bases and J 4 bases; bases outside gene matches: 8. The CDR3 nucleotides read TGCAGTGCTAGAGACCCAAGGGGACAGTATAATGAAAAACTGTTTTTT. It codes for CSARDPRGQYNEKLFF.

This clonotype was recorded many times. The CDR3 reads CASSSRTPSSPLNTEAFF. The CDR3 nucleotides are TGTGCCAGCAGCAGTAGGACACCCAGCAGCCCCTTGAACACTGAAGCTTTCTTT. The chain joins TRBV21-1 to TRBJ1-1; the table's D call, TRBD1, was not checked against the DNA. TRBV21-1 is shown as a pseudogene. The CDR3 is 18 amino acids.

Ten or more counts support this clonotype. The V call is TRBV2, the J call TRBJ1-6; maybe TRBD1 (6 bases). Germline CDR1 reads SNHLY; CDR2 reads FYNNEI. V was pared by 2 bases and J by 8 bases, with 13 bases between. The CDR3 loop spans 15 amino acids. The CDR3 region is CASSEWRGADSPLHF. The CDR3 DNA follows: TGTGCCAGCAGTGAATGGAGGGGGGCGGATTCACCCCTCCACTTT. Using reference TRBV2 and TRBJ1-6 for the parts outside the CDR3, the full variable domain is EPEVTQTPSHQVTQMGQEVILRCVPISNHLYFYWYRQILGQKVEFLVSFYNNEISEKSEIFDDQFSVERPDGSNFTLKIRSTKLEDSAMYFCASSEWRGADSPLHFGNGTRLTVT.

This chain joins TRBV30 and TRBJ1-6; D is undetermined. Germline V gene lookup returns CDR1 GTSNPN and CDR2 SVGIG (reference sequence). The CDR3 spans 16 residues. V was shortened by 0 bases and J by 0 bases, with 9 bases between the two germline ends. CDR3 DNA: TGTGCCTGGAGTGTACTTTGGGGCTCCTATAATTCACCCCTCCACTTT. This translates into CAWSVLWGSYNSPLHF.

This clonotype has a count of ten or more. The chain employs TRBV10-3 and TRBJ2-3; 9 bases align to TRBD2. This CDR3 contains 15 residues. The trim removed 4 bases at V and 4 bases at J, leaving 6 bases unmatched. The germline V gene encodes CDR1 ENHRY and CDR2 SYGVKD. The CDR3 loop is CAISGTSGSPDTQYF. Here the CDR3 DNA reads TGTGCCATCAGTGGTACTAGCGGGTCTCCAGATACGCAGTATTTT.